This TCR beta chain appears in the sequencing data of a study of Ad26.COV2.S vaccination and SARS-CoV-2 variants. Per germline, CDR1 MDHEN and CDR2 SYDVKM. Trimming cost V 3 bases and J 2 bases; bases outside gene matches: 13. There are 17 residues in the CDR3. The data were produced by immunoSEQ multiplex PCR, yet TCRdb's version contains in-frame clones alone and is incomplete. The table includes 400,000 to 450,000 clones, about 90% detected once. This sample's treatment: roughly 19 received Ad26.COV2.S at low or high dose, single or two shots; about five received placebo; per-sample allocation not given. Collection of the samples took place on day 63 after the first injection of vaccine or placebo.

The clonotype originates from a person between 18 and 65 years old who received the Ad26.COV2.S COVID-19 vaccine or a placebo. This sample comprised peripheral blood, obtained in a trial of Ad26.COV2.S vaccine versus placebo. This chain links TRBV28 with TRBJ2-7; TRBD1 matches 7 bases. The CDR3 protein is CASSLTPGGTGTYEQYF. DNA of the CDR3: TGTGCCAGCAGTTTGACTCCAGGGGGTACGGGGACCTACGAGCAGTACTTC. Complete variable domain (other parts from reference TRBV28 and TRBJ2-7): DVKVTQSSRYLVKRTGEKVFLECVQDMDHENMFWYRQDPGLGLRLIYFSYDVKMKEKGDIPEGYSVSREKKERFSLILESASTNQTSMYLCASSLTPGGTGTYEQYFGPGTRLTVT.